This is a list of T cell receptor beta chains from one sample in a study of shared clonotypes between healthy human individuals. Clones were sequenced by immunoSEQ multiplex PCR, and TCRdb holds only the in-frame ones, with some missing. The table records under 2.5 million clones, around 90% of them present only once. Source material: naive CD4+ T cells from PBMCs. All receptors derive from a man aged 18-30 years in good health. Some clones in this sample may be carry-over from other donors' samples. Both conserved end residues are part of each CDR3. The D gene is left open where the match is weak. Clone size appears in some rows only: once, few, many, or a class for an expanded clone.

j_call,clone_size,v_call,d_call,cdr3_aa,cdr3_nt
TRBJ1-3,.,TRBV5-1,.,CASSGGPVSSGNTIYF,TGCGCCAGCAGCGGAGGGCCGGTGAGCTCTGGAAACACCATATATTTT
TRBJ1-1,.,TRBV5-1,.,CASSLRNRLNTEAFF,TGCGCCAGCAGCTTGCGAAACAGGCTGAACACTGAAGCTTTCTTT
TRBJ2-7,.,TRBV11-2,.,CASSLVTGVYEQYF,TGTGCCAGCAGCTTAGTAACGGGAGTTTACGAGCAGTACTTC
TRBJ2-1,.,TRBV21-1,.,CASSTHRDYRRNEQFF,TGTGCCAGCAGCACCCACCGGGACTATCGGAGGAATGAGCAGTTCTTC
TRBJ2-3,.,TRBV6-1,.,CASSKDRSTDTQYF,TGTGCCAGCAGTAAGGACAGAAGCACAGATACGCAGTATTTT
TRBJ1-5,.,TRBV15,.,CATQGGNQPQHF,TGTGCCACCCAAGGAGGCAATCAGCCCCAGCATTTT
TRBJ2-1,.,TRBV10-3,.,CAISESGGAGEQFF,TGTGCCATCAGTGAGTCAGGTGGGGCAGGCGAGCAGTTCTTC
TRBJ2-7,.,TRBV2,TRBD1,CASRRDRGPDEQYF,TGTGCCAGCAGGAGGGACAGGGGGCCTGACGAGCAGTACTTC
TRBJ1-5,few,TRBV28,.,CASSRQRGDQPQHF,TGTGCCAGCAGCCGCCAGAGGGGTGATCAGCCCCAGCATTTT
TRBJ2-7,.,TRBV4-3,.,CASSQDRGGGYEQYF,TGCGCCAGCAGCCAAGATCGTGGGGGCGGTTACGAGCAGTACTTC
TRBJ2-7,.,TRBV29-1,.,CSVGGRADEQYF,TGCAGCGTGGGAGGCAGGGCGGACGAGCAGTACTTC
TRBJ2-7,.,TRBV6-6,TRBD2,CASRTSGRYEQYF,TGTGCCAGCAGGACTAGCGGTCGCTACGAGCAGTACTTC
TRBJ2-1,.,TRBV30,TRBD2,CAWSDTGTSGKQFF,TGTGCCTGGAGTGACACCGGGACTAGCGGGAAGCAGTTCTTC
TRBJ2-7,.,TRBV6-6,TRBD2,CASSYQRDPTYEQYF,TGTGCCAGCAGTTACCAGCGGGACCCTACCTACGAGCAGTACTTC
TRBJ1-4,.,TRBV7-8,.,CASSFGRRGTAEKLFF,TGTGCCAGCAGCTTTGGGCGTCGGGGTACAGCTGAAAAACTGTTTTTT
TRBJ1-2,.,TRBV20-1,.,CSAYRVGGYTF,TGCAGTGCTTACAGGGTTGGTGGCTACACCTTC
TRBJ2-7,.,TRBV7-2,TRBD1,CASSIRTGYEQYF,TGTGCCAGCAGCATACGGACAGGGTACGAGCAGTACTTC
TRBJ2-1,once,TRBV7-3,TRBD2,CASSVSRGGRIYNEQFF,TGTGCCAGCAGCGTAAGTAGGGGCGGGAGGATCTACAATGAGCAGTTCTTC
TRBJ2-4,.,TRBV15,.,CATGTPLAKNIQYF,TGTGCCACCGGGACTCCCCTAGCCAAAAACATTCAGTACTTC
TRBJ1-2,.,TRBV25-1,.,CASSEGTDYGYTF,TGTGCCAGCAGTGAGGGGACGGACTATGGCTACACCTTC
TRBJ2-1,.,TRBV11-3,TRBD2,CASSLSFPLAENTYNEQFF,TGTGCCAGCAGCTTAAGTTTCCCTCTAGCGGAAAATACCTACAATGAGCAGTTCTTC
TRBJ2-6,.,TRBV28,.,CASSEGLSGANVLTF,TGTGCCAGCAGTGAGGGGCTCTCTGGGGCCAACGTCCTGACTTTC
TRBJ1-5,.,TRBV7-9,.,CASSSTKVGNQPQHF,TGTGCCAGCAGCTCCACGAAAGTCGGAAATCAGCCCCAGCATTTT
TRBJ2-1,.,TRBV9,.,CASSVAVSTYNEQFF,TGTGCCAGCAGCGTAGCGGTCTCAACCTACAATGAGCAGTTCTTC
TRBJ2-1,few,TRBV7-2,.,CASSLGGEQFF,TGTGCCAGCAGCTTAGGGGGTGAGCAGTTCTTC
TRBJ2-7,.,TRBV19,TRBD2,CASSVGLDYEQYF,TGTGCCAGTAGTGTAGGACTAGACTACGAGCAGTACTTC